These 15 T cell receptor beta chains were sequenced from one sample in a study of a mutant IDH1 vaccine in newly diagnosed glioma. Antigens of these TCRs are unknown. This sample's time point: week 23, last vaccination. With topical imiquimod, each dose of the vaccine consisted of 300 ug of mutant IDH1 20-mer peptide. TCRdb's table, derived via immunoSEQ multiplex PCR, lists solely in-frame clones and lacks some. Of under 45,000 clones in the sample, around 84% were seen once. This sample comprised PBMCs, obtained from a glioma patient whose treatment included an IDH1 peptide vaccine. Receptor source: a woman between 18 and 29 years old with glioma. Some clones in this sample may be carry-over from other donors' samples.

The CDR3 protein is CASGLVRAGALTVNTEAFF. CDR3 in DNA: TGTGCTAGTGGTTTGGTAAGGGCAGGGGCCTTAACCGTGAACACTGAAGCTTTCTTT. This chain connects TRBV12-5 to TRBJ1-1, with a possible D match to TRBD1 (6 bases). Per the germline V gene, CDR1 is LGHNT and CDR2 is FRNRAP. V lost 0 bases, J lost 0 bases, and 20 bases lay in between. CDR3 length: 19 residues.

The chain links TRBV15 to TRBJ2-7; D gene ambiguous. Germline lookup yields CDR1 LNHNV and CDR2 YYDKDF (reference sequence). CDR3 length: 13 amino acids. V was trimmed by 1 base and J by 0 bases, leaving 4 bases between them. DNA of the CDR3: TGTGCCACCAGCAGAGGGACCTCCTACGAGCAGTACTTC. It encodes CATSRGTSYEQYF.

This sequence joins TRBV7-7 and TRBJ1-1, with a tentative D call TRBD1 (6 bases). Germline V gene data show CDR1 as SSHAT and CDR2 as FNYEAQ (reference sequence). Between the trimmed V and J ends, which lost 5 bases and 0 bases, there was a span of 28 bases. The CDR3 loop spans 20 amino acids. This CDR3 reads CASSTEPLGRGALMNTEAFF. CDR3 nucleotide sequence: TGTGCCAGCAGCACCGAGCCTCTTGGACGGGGGGCGCTCATGAACACTGAAGCTTTCTTT.

This clone was recorded once. This sequence joins TRBV6-5 and TRBJ2-3; 7 bases match TRBD2. Germline lookup yields CDR1 MNHEY and CDR2 SVGAGI. The trim removed 8 bases at V and 1 base at J, leaving 3 bases unmatched. The length of the CDR3 is 13 residues. CDR3 region: CASGRAGTDTQYF. The DNA of the CDR3 is TGTGCCAGCGGGAGGGCCGGCACAGATACGCAGTATTTT.

V usage is TRBV4-3 and J usage is TRBJ2-7; D is possibly TRBD2 (5 bases). The V gene's germline CDR1 is LGHNA and CDR2 YSLEER. V lost 0 bases and J 3 bases, leaving 12 bases between the germline ends. The CDR3 contains 15 residues. This CDR3 is CASSQDGFGLYEQYF. In DNA, the CDR3 is TGCGCCAGCAGCCAAGATGGGTTTGGACTCTACGAGCAGTACTTC.

The chain links TRBV11-1 to TRBJ2-5, with D tentatively TRBD1 (6 bases). V was cut by 0 bases and J by 4 bases, with 18 bases left in between. There are 17 residues in the CDR3. Germline V gene data show CDR1 as SGHAT and CDR2 as FQDESV (reference sequence). CDR3 nucleotides: TGTGCCAGCAGCTTAGCGGCTGCCAGGGGATTGGGAGAGACCCAGTACTTC. Its protein is CASSLAAARGLGETQYF.

Only one count was recorded for this clone. This rearrangement joins TRBV19 to TRBJ2-5; 7 bases match TRBD1. In germline, CDR1 is LNHDA, CDR2 SQIVND (reference sequence). The CDR3 contains 14 residues. V lost 4 bases to trimming and J lost 7 bases; unmatched junction nucleotides: 9. DNA of the CDR3: TGTGCCAGTAGTAACACAGGGGCAACGACGACCCAGTACTTC. Protein product: CASSNTGATTTQYF.

The rearrangement joins TRBV19 to TRBJ2-7; 7 positions agree with TRBD1. Germline V gene sequence: CDR1 LNHDA, CDR2 SQIVND (reference sequence). The CDR3 is 13 amino acids. The V gene end was trimmed by 5 bases and the J gene end by 6 bases; junction bases not matched to a gene: 7. CDR3 DNA sequence: TGTGCCAGTAGTCAGGGGGTATTTCGCGAGCAGTACTTC. Translated: CASSQGVFREQYF.

The rearrangement joins TRBV4-2 to TRBJ2-5, with a possible D match to TRBD1 (5 bases). Germline values: CDR1 LGHNA, CDR2 YNFKEQ. Trimming shortened V by 0 bases and J by 4 bases, and 9 bases separated the two germline ends. This CDR3 is 14 amino acids long. The CDR3 loop is CASSQDLGVETQYF. DNA for the CDR3: TGTGCCAGCAGCCAAGATCTAGGGGTAGAGACCCAGTACTTC.

The chain joins TRBV2 to TRBJ2-3; D call uncertain. With 4 bases removed from V and 0 bases from J, the gap between germline ends came to 11 bases. Germline CDR1 reads SNHLY; CDR2 reads FYNNEI. This CDR3 is 15 amino acids long. The CDR3 region has the DNA TGTGCCAGCAGTGGACGGCCATTTAGCACAGATACGCAGTATTTT. As protein: CASSGRPFSTDTQYF.

The J gene is TRBJ2-2, the V gene TRBV7-9; 9 bases match TRBD1. J gave up 4 bases and V 5 bases, and 14 bases lay outside the gene matches. This CDR3 has 18 residues. CDR1 and CDR2 (germline): SEHNR, FQNEAQ (reference sequence). Here the CDR3 reads CASSPLPGQGGGTGELFF. The CDR3, as DNA: TGTGCCAGCAGCCCCCTCCCGGGACAGGGAGGAGGCACCGGGGAGCTGTTTTTT.

The chain recombines TRBV7-9 with TRBJ1-1; D ambiguous. Germline CDR1 is SEHNR and CDR2 is FQNEAQ (reference sequence). The CDR3 consists of 14 residues. V was shortened by 1 base and J by 6 bases, with 12 bases between the two germline ends. The CDR3 nucleotides read TGTGCCAGCAGCTTAGGTATTGATTTCGCTGAAGCTTTCTTT. This translates into CASSLGIDFAEAFF.

The chain joins TRBV19 to TRBJ1-6; 7 bases are a match to TRBD1. Germline loops: CDR1 LNHDA, CDR2 SQIVND (reference sequence). CDR3 length equals 14 residues. The V gene end was trimmed by 10 bases and the J gene end by 10 bases; junction bases not matched to a gene: 13. This CDR3 is CATTPGTVASPLHF. The CDR3 DNA reads TGTGCCACGACCCCCGGGACAGTAGCCTCACCCCTCCACTTT.

V and J are TRBV5-5 and TRBJ1-3; D not certain. Germline V gene sequence: CDR1 SGHKS, CDR2 YYEKEE (reference sequence). Trimming stripped 0 bases from V and 0 bases from J, with 10 bases between. This CDR3 contains 16 residues. The CDR3 sequence: CASSLEPGSSGNTIYF. The CDR3, as DNA: TGTGCCAGCAGCTTGGAACCGGGGAGCTCTGGAAACACCATATATTTT.

This clone was seen more than once but under ten times. The V and J genes are TRBV5-1 and TRBJ1-4; TRBD1 might be the D (6 bases). Trimming pared 0 bases from V and 5 bases from J, leaving 11 bases between. The CDR3 has 15 residues. Germline V gives CDR1 SGHRS, CDR2 YFSETQ. The CDR3 protein is CASSLAGVGNEKLFF. For the CDR3, the DNA is TGCGCCAGCAGCTTGGCAGGGGTTGGGAATGAAAAACTGTTTTTT. Complete variable domain (other parts from reference TRBV5-1 and TRBJ1-4): KAGVTQTPRYLIKTRGQQVTLSCSPISGHRSVSWYQQTPGQGLQFLFEYFSETQRNKGNFPGRFSGRQFSNSRSEMNVSTLELGDSALYLCASSLAGVGNEKLFFGSGTQLSVL.